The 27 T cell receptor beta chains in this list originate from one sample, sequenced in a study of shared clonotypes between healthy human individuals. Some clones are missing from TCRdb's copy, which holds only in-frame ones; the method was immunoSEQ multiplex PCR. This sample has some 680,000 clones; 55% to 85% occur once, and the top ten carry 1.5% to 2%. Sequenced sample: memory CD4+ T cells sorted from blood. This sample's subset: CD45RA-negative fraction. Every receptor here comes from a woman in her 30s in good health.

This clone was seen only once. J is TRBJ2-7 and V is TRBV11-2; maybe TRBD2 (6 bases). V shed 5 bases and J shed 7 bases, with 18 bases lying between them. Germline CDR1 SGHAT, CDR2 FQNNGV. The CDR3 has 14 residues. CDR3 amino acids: CASSERWRGGEQYF. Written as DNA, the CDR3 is TGTGCCAGCAGCGAGAGGTGGAGGGGCGGGGAGCAGTACTTC.

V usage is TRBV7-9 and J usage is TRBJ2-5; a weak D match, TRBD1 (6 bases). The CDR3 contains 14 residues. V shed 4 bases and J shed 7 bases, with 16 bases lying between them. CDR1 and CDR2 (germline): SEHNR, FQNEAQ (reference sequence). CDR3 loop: CASSSSRDTRTQYF. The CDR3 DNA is TGTGCCAGCAGCTCCTCCCGGGACACTCGGACCCAGTACTTC.

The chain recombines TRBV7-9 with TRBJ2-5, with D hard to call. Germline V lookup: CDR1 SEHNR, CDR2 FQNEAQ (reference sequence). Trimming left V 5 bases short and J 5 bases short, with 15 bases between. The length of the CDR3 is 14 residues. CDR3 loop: CASSPTSGRETQYF. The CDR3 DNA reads TGTGCCAGCAGCCCTACCTCCGGACGGGAGACCCAGTACTTC.

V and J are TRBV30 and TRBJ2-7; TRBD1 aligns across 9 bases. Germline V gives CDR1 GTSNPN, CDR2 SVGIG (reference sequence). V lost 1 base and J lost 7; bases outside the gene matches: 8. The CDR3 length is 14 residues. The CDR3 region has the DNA TGTGCCTGGAGTGGACAACAGGGGGCAGGGGAGCAGTACTTC. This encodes CAWSGQQGAGEQYF.

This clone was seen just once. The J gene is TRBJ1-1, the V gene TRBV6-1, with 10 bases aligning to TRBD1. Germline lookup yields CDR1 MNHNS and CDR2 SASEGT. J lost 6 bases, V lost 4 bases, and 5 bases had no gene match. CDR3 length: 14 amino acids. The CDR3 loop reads CASSGRDRGAEAFF. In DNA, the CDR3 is TGTGCCAGCAGTGGCCGGGACAGGGGCGCTGAAGCTTTCTTT.

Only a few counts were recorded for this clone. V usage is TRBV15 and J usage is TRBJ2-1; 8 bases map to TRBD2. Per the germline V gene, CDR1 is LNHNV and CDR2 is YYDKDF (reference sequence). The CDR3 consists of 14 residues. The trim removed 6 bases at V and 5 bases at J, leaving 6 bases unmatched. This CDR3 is CATRSGRPDNEQFF. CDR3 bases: TGTGCCACCAGGAGCGGGAGACCTGACAATGAGCAGTTCTTC.

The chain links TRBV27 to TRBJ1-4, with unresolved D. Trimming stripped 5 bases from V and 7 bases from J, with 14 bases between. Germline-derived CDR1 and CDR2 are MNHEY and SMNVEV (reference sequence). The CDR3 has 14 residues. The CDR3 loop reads CASSPQELREKLFF. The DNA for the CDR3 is TGTGCCAGCAGTCCGCAGGAATTGCGTGAAAAACTGTTTTTT.

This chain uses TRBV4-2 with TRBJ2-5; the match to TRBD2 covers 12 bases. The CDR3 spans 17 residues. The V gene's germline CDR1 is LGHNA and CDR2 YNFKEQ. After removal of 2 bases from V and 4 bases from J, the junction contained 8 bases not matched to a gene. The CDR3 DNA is TGTGCCAGCAGCCAAAGGGCTAGCGGGAGGGTCGGAGAGACCCAGTACTTC. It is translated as CASSQRASGRVGETQYF.

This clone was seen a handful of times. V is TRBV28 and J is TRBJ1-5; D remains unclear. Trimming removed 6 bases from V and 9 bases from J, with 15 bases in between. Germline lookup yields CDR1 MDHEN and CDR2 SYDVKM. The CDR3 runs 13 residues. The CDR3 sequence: CASSPTPSRPQHF. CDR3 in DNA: TGTGCCAGCAGCCCCACCCCTTCCCGGCCCCAGCATTTT. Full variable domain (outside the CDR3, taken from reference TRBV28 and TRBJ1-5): DVKVTQSSRYLVKRTGEKVFLECVQDMDHENMFWYRQDPGLGLRLIYFSYDVKMKEKGDIPEGYSVSREKKERFSLILESASTNQTSMYLCASSPTPSRPQHFGDGTRLSIL.

CDR3 coding DNA: TGTGCCAGCACCCTCCCGGGACTCAGGAACACTGAAGCTTTCTTT. Translating gives CASTLPGLRNTEAFF. The rearrangement uses TRBV28 and TRBJ1-1; D is possibly TRBD1 (5 bases). V lost 7 bases to trimming and J lost 1 base, with 16 bases between them. This CDR3 spans 15 amino acids. CDR1 is MDHEN and CDR2 is SYDVKM in the germline V gene.

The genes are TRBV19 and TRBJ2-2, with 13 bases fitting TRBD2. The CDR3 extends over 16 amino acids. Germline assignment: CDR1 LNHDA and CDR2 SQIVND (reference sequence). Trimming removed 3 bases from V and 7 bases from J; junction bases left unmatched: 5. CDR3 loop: CASSIGLAGVFGELFF. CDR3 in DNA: TGTGCCAGTAGTATCGGACTAGCGGGAGTGTTCGGGGAGCTGTTTTTT.

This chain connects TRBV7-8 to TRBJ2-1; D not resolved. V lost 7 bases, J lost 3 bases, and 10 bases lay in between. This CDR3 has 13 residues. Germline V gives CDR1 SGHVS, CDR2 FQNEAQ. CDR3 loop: CASTPGFYNEQFF. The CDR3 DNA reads TGTGCCAGCACCCCCGGATTCTACAATGAGCAGTTCTTC.

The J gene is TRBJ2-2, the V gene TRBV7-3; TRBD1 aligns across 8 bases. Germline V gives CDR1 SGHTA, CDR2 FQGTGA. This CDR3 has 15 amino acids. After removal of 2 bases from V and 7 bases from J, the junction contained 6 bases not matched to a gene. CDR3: CASSLGTGGFGELFF. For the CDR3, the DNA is TGTGCCAGCAGCTTAGGGACAGGAGGCTTCGGGGAGCTGTTTTTT.

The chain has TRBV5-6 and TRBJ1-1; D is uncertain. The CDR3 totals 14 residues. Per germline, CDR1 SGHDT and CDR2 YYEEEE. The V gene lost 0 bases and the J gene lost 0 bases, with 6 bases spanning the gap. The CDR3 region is CASSLGSLNTEAFF. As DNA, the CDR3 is TGTGCCAGCAGCTTGGGCAGCCTGAACACTGAAGCTTTCTTT.

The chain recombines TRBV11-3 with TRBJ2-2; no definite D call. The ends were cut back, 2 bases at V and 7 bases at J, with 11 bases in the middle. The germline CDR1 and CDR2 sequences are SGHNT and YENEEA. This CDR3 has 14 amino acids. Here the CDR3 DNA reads TGTGCCAGCAGCTTAATCTCTAGTAACGGGGAGCTGTTTTTT. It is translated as CASSLISSNGELFF. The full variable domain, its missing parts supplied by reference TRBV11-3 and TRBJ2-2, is EAGVVQSPRYKIIEKKQPVAFWCNPISGHNTLYWYLQNLGQGPELLIRYENEEAVDDSQLPKDRFSAERLKGVDSTLKIQPAELGDSAVYLCASSLISSNGELFFGEGSRLTVL.

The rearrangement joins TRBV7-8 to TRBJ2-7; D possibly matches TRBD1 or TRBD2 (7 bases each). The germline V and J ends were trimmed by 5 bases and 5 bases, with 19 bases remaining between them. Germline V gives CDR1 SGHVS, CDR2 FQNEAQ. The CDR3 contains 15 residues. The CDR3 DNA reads TGTGCCAGCAGCGACCAGGGGGGGCTTATCCACGAGCAGTACTTC. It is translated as CASSDQGGLIHEQYF.

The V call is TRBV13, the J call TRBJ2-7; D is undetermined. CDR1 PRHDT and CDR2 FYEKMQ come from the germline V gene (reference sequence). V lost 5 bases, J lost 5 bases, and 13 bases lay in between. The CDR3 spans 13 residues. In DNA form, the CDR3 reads TGTGCCAGCAGCAGGCGACCCCAGGACGAGCAGTACTTC. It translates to CASSRRPQDEQYF. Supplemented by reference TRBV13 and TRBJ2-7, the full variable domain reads AAGVIQSPRHLIKEKRETATLKCYPIPRHDTVYWYQQGPGQDPQFLISFYEKMQSDKGSIPDRFSAQQFSDYHSELNMSSLELGDSALYFCASSRRPQDEQYFGPGTRLTVT.

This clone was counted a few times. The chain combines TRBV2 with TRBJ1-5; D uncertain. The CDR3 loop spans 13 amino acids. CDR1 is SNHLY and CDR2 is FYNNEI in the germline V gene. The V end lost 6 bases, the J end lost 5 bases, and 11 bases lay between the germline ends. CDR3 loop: CASSAGVYQPQHF. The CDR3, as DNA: TGTGCCAGCAGCGCGGGCGTCTATCAGCCCCAGCATTTT.

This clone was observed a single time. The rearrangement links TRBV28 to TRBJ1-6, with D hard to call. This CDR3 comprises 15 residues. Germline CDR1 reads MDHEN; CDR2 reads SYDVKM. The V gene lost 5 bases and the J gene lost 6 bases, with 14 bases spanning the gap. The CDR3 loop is CASSQNLGGNSPLHF. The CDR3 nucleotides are TGTGCCAGCAGTCAAAATCTGGGTGGTAATTCACCCCTCCACTTT.

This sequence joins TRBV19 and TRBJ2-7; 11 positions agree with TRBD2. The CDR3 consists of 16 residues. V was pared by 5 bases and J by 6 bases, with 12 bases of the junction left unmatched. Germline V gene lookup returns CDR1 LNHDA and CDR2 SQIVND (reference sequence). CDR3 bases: TGTGCCAGTAGTCCGGGACTAGCGGTATATGATATCGAGCAGTACTTC. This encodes CASSPGLAVYDIEQYF.

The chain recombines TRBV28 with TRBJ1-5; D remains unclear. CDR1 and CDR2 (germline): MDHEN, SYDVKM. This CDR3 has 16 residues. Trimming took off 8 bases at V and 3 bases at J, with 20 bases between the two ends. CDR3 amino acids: CASHFDRGRANQPQHF. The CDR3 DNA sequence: TGTGCCAGCCACTTCGACCGGGGTCGGGCCAATCAGCCCCAGCATTTT. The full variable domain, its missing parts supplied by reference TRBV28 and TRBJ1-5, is DVKVTQSSRYLVKRTGEKVFLECVQDMDHENMFWYRQDPGLGLRLIYFSYDVKMKEKGDIPEGYSVSREKKERFSLILESASTNQTSMYLCASHFDRGRANQPQHFGDGTRLSIL.

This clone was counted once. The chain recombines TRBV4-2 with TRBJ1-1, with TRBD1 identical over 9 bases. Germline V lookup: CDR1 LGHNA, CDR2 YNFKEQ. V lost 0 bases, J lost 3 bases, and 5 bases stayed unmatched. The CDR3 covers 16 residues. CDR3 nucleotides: TGTGCCAGCAGCCAAGATGGGACAGGGACCGACACTGAAGCTTTCTTT. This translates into CASSQDGTGTDTEAFF.

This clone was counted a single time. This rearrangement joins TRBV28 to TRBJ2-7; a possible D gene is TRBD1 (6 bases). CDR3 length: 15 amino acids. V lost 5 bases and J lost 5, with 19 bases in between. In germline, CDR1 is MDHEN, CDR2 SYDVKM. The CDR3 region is CASSRHKQGVNEQYF. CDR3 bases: TGTGCCAGCAGTAGACACAAACAGGGTGTGAACGAGCAGTACTTC.

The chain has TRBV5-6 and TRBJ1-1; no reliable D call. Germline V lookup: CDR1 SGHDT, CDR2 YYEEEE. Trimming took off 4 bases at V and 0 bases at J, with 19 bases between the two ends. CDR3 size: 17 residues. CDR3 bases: TGTGCCAGCAGCGCCCCCCCAGGTAGCGATTTGAACACTGAAGCTTTCTTT. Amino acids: CASSAPPGSDLNTEAFF.

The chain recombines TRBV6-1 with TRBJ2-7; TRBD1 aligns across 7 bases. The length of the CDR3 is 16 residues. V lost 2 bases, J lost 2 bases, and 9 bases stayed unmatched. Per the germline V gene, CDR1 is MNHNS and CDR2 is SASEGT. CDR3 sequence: CASSERSRDRTYEQYF. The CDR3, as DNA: TGTGCCAGCAGTGAACGATCAAGGGACAGAACCTACGAGCAGTACTTC.

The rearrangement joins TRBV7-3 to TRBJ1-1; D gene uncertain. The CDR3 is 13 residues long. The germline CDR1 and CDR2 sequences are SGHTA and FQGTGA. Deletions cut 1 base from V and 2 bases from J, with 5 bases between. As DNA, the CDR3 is TGTGCCAGCAGCTTAATGGGAAACACTGAAGCTTTCTTT. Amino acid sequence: CASSLMGNTEAFF.

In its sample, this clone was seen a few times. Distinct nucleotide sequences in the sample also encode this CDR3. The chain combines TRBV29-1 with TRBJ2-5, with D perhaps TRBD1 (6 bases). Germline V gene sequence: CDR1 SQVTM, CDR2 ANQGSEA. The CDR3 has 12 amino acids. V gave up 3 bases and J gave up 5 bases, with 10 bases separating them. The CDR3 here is CSVDSGVETQYF. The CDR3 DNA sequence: TGCAGCGTTGACTCAGGGGTGGAGACCCAGTACTTC.